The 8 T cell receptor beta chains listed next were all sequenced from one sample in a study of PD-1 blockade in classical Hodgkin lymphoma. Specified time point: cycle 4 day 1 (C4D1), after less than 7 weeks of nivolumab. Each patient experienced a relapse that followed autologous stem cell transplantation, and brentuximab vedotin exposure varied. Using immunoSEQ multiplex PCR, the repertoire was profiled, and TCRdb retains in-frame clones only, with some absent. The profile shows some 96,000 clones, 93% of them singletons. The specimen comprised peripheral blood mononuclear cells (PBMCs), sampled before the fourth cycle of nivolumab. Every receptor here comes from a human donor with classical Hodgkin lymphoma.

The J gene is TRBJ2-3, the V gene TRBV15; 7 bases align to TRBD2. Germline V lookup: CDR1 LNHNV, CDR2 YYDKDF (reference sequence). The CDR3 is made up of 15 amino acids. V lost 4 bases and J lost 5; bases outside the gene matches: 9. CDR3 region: CATSIRLAVQDTQYF. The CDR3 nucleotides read TGTGCCACCAGCATTAGGCTAGCGGTCCAAGATACGCAGTATTTT.

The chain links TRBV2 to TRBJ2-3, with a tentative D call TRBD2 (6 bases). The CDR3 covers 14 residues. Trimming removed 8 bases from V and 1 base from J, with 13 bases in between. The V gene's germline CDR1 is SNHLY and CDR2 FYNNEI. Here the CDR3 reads CASGRDAGTDTQYF. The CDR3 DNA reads TGTGCCAGCGGGCGGGATGCAGGCACAGATACGCAGTATTTT. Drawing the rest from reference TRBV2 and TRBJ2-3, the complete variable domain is EPEVTQTPSHQVTQMGQEVILRCVPISNHLYFYWYRQILGQKVEFLVSFYNNEISEKSEIFDDQFSVERPDGSNFTLKIRSTKLEDSAMYFCASGRDAGTDTQYFGPGTRLTVL.

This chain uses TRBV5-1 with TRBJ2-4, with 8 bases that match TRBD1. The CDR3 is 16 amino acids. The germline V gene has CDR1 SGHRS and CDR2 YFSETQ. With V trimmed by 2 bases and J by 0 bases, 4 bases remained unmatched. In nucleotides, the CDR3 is TGCGCCAGCAGCTTCAGGGGGCCTCTAGCCAAAAACATTCAGTACTTC. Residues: CASSFRGPLAKNIQYF.

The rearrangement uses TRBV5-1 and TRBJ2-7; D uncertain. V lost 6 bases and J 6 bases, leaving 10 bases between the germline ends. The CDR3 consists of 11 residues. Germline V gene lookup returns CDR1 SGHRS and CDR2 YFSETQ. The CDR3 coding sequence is TGCGCCAGCACCCTCCCCTCCGAGCAGTACTTC. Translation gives CASTLPSEQYF.

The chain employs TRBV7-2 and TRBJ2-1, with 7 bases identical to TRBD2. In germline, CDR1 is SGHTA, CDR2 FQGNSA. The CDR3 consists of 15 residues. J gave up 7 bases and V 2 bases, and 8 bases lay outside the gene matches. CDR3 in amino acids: CASSLWAGDGNEQFF. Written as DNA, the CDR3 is TGTGCCAGCAGCTTATGGGCGGGAGATGGGAATGAGCAGTTCTTC.

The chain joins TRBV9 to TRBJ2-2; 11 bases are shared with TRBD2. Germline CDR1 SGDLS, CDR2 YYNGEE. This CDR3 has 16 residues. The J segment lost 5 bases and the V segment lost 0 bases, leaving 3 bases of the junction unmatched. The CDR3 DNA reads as TGTGCCAGCAGCGTAGGGACTAGCGGGTTTACCGGGGAGCTGTTTTTT. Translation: CASSVGTSGFTGELFF.

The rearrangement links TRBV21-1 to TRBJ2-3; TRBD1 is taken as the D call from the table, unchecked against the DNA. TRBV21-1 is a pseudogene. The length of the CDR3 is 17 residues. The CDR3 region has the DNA TGTGCCAGCAGCAAAGTCGGCAGGGGGCGCAGCACAGATACGCAGTATTTT. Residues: CASSKVGRGRSTDTQYF.

The CDR3 DNA follows: TGTGCCAGCAGCGGACACAGGGGCAAAAACATTCAGTACTTC. This translates into CASSGHRGKNIQYF. The V call is TRBV9, the J call TRBJ2-4; 7 bases line up with TRBD1. The V gene end was trimmed by 3 bases and the J gene end by 3 bases; junction bases not matched to a gene: 3. The germline CDR1 and CDR2 sequences are SGDLS and YYNGEE. This CDR3 is built from 14 residues. The full variable domain, in which reference TRBV9 and TRBJ2-4 provide the parts outside the CDR3, is DSGVTQTPKHLITATGQRVTLRCSPRSGDLSVYWYQQSLDQGLQFLIQYYNGEERAKGNILERFSAQQFPDLHSELNLSSLELGDSALYFCASSGHRGKNIQYFGAGTRLSVL.